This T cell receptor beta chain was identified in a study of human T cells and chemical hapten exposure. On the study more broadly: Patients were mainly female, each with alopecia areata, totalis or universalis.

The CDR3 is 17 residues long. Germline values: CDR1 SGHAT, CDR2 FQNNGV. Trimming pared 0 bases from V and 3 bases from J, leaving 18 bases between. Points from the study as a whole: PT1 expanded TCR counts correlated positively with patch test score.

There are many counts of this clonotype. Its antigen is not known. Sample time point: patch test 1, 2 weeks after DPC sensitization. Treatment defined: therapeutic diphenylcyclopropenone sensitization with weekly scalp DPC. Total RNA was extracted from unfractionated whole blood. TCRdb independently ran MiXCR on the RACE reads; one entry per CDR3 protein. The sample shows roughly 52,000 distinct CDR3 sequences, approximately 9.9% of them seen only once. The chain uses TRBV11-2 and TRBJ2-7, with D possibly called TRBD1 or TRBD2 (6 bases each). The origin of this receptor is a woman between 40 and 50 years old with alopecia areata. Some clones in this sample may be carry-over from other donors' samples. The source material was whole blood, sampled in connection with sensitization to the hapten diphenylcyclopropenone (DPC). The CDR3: CASSLDRGVTQRYEQYF. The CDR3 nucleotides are TGTGCCAGCAGCTTAGATAGGGGGGTGACCCAACGCTACGAGCAGTACTTC.